This TCR beta chain was captured by sequencing in a study of OX40 agonist ivuxolimab in advanced cancers. Background on the whole study: Ivuxolimab was a fully human IgG2 agonistic monoclonal antibody targeting the costimulatory receptor OX40 (CD134). Intravenous ivuxolimab was administered to patients every 2 weeks at six dose levels: 0.01, 0.1, 0.3, 1.5, 3 and 10 mg/kg. Of the approximately 50 patients in dose escalation, about 20 had hepatocellular carcinoma, some 15 had melanoma, 9 had renal cell carcinoma and 9 had head and neck cancer. A male proportion of roughly 80% and a mean age of approximately 62 years, ranging from about 20 to 85, were recorded for the dose-escalation cohort. Prior anti-PD-1, anti-PD-L1 or anti-CTLA-4 therapy was permitted, and checkpoint inhibitors had been received by about 36% of dose-escalation patients. Partial responses were achieved by three dose-escalation patients, of whom one had hepatocellular carcinoma and two had cutaneous melanoma. The point of sequencing TCRbeta in the periphery was to test whether ivuxolimab changed TCR sequence diversity and drove clonal T-cell expansion. The monotherapy dose-escalation portion (N ≈ 52 patients) of the phase I ivuxolimab trial is reported in the paper.

Genomic DNA was extracted from sorted cells for sequencing of the TCRbeta CDR3 region. The immunoSEQ Assay was used to sequence the TCRbeta CDR3 regions. TCRdb mirrors the immuneACCESS table, restricted to in-frame sequences. Some clones are absent from its copies; in checked studies, under half trace to an unresolved V gene, and the reason for the others is unknown. The sample yields tens of thousands of clones; 90% to 95% were counted once. 3.5% to 4% of the sample comes from the top ten. Summary of the overall study and its limitations: Antigen specificity was not determined for the clonally expanded peripheral T cells. Low levels of normalized T-cell clonal expansion were also shown by some nonresponding patients. After ivuxolimab, CD8+ T cells had more expanded clones than CD4+ T cells on average. At doses of 0.1 to 3.0 mg/kg, clonal expansion of both CD4+ and CD8+ T cells in blood was seen between baseline and week 6. In the 0.1-3.0 mg/kg groups, partial responders were among the patients with the lowest normalized peripheral clonal expansion, particularly in CD8+ T cells.

In the case of this clone: Its antigen is not yet known. Base qualities were left out, and no much larger clone turns up one base away.

V is pared back by 4 bases and J by 0 bases, with 16 bases lying between the germline termini. The CDR3 runs 16 residues from the cysteine to the phenylalanine. The kept DNA is CDR3 alone, 48 bases in frame from the first base. Via the germline V gene, CDR1 is SQVTM and CDR2 ANQGSEA. The trial excluded patients who had a history of autoimmune disease or were on systemic immunosuppression. Peripheral blood for TCR sequencing was collected from all dose cohorts at baseline, on cycle 4 day 1, and on cycle 7 day 1. The samples were drawn from a first-in-human, open-label, multicenter phase I dose-escalation trial of ivuxolimab. Adults with locally advanced or metastatic melanoma, renal cell, hepatocellular, or head and neck squamous cell carcinoma were enrolled in the trial. CD4+ and CD8+ T cells were sorted separately from peripheral blood before TCR sequencing.

This sequence uses TRBV29-1 and TRBJ2-1; TRBD2 might be the D gene, on 6 matching bases. The TCR sequence derives from an adult with an advanced solid tumor such as melanoma, head and neck, liver or kidney cancer. Sample: CD4+ or CD8+ T cells sorted from blood, taken in a trial of the OX40 agonist ivuxolimab. The CDR3 reads as follows: CSVGWREGSSYNEQFF. The DNA reads TGCAGCGTTGGCTGGCGGGAAGGGAGCTCCTACAATGAGCAGTTCTTC.